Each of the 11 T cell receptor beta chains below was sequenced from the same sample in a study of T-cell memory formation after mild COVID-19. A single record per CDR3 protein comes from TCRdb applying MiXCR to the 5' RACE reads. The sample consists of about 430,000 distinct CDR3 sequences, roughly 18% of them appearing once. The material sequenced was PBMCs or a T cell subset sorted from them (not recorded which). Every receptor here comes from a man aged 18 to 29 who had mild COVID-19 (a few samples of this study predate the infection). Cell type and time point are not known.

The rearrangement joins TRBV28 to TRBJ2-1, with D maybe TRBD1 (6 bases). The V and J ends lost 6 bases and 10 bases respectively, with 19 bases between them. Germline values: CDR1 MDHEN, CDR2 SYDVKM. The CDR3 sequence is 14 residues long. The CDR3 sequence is CASSPGGTVAEQFF. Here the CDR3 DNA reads TGTGCCAGCAGCCCTGGGGGCACCGTCGCAGAGCAGTTCTTC.

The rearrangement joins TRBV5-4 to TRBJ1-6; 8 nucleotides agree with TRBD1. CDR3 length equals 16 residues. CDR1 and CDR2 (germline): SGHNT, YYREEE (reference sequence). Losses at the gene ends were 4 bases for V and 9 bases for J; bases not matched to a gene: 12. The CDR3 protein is CASSLYPGQVLSPLHF. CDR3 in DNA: TGTGCCAGCAGCCTGTATCCGGGACAGGTCCTTTCACCCCTCCACTTT.

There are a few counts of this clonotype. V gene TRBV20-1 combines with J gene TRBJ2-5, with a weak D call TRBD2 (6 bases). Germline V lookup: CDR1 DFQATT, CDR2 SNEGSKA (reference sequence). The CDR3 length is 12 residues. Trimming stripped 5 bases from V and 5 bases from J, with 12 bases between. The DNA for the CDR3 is TGCAGTGCTCGGGACGGAGGGGAGACCCAGTACTTC. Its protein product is CSARDGGETQYF.

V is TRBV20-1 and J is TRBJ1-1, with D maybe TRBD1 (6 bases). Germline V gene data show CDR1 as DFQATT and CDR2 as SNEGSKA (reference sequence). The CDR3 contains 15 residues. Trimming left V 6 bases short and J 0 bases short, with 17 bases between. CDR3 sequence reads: CSARGWEGMNTEAFF. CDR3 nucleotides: TGCAGTGCAAGGGGGTGGGAGGGGATGAACACTGAAGCTTTCTTT.

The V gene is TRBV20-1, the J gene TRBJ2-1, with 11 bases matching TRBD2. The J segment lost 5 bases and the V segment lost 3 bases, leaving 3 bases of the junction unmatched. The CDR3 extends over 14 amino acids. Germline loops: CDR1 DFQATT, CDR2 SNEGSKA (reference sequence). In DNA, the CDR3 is TGCAGTGCTAGTCCGGGACTAGCGGACAATGAGCAGTTCTTC. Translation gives CSASPGLADNEQFF.

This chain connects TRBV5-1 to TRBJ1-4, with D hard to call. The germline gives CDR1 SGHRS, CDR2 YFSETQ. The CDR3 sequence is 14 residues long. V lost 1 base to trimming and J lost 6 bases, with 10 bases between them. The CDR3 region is CASSLWGSDEKLFF. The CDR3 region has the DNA TGCGCCAGCAGCTTGTGGGGTTCGGATGAAAAACTGTTTTTT.

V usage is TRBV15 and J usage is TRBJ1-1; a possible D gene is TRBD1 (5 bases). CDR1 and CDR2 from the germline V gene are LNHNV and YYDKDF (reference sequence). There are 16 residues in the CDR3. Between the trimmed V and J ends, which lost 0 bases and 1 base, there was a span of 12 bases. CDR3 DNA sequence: TGTGCCACCAGCAGAGATTTGGGACCCTGGAACACTGAAGCTTTCTTT. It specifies CATSRDLGPWNTEAFF.

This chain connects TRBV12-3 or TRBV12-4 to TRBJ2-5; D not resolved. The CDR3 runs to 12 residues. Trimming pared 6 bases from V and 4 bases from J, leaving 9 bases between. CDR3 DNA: TGTGCCAGCAGCCAAAGACGAGAGACCCAGTACTTC. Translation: CASSQRRETQYF.

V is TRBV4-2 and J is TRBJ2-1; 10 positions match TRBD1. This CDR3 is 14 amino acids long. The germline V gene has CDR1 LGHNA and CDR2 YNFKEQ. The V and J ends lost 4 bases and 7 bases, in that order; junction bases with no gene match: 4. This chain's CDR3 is CASSPDRGRNEQFF. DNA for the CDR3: TGTGCCAGCAGCCCAGACAGGGGGCGGAATGAGCAGTTCTTC.

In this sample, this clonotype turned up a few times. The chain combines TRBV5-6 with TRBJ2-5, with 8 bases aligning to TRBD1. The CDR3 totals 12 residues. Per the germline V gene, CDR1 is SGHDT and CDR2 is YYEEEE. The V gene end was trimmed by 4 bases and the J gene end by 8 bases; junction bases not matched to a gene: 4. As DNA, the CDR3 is TGTGCCAGCAGCCGGACAGGGATTACCCAGTACTTC. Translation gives CASSRTGITQYF.

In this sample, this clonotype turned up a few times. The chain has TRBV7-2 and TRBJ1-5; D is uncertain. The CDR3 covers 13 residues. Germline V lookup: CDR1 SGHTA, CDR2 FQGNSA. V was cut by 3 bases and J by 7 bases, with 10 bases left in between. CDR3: CASSFMREQPQHF. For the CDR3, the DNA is TGTGCCAGCAGCTTTATGCGGGAACAGCCCCAGCATTTT.